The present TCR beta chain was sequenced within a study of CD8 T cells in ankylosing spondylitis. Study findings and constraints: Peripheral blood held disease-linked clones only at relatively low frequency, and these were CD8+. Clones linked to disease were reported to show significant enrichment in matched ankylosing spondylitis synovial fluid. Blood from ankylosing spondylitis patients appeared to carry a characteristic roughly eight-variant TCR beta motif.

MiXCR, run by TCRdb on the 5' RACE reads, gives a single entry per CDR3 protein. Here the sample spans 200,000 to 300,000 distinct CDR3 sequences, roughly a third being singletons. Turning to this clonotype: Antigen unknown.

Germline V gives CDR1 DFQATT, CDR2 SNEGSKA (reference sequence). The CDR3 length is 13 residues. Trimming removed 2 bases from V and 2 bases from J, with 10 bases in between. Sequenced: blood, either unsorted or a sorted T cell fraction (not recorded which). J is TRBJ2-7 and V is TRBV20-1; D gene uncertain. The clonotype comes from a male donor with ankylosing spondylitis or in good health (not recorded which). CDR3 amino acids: CSARHPTTYEQYF. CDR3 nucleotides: TGCAGTGCTAGACACCCAACAACCTACGAGCAGTACTTC.